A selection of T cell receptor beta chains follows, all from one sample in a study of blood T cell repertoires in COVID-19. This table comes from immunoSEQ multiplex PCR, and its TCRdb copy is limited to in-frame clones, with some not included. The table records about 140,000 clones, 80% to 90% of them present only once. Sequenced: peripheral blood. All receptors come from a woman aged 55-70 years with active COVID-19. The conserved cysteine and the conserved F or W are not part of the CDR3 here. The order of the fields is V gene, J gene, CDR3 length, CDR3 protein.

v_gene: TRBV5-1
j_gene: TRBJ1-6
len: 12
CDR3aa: ASSPFSYNSPLH

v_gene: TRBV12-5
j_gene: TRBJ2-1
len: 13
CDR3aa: ASGSGTSGVNEQF

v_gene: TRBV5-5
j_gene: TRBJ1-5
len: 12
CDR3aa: ASSLRGNNQPQH

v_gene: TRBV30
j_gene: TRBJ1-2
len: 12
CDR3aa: AWSVSWVQGGYT

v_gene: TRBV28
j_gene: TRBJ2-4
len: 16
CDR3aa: ASSRRRGGRITKNIQY

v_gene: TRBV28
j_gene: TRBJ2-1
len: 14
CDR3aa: ASSGNPGASHNEQF

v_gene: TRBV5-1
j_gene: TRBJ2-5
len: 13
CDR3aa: ASSLAGPSVETQY

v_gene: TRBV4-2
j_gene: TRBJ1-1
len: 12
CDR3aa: ASSQGVLNTEAF

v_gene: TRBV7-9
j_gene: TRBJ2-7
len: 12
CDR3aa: ASSKWTSSYEQY

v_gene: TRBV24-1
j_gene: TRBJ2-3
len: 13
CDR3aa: ATSDFGGSTDTQY

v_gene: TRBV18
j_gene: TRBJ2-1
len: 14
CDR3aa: ASSPTVGGLAGEQF

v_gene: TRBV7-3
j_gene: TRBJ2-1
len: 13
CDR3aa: ASSLRTSGYNEQF

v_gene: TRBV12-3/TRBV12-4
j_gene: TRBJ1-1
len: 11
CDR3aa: ASKQIMNTEAF

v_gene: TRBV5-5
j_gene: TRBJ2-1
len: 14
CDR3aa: ASSLAGSSSYNEQF

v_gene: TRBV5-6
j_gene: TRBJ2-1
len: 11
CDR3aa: ASSPNPANEQF

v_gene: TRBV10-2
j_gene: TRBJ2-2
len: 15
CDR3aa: ASERDPPAGNTGELF

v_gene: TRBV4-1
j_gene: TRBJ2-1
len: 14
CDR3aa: ASSRYPGLGVNEQF

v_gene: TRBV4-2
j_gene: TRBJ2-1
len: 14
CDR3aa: ASSRWTSGAYNEQF

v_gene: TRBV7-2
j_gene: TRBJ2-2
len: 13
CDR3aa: ASSLAGARTGELF

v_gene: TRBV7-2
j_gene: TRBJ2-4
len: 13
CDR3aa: ASSPTGLAKNIQY

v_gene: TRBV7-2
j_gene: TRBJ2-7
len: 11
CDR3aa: ASSPRQGGEQY

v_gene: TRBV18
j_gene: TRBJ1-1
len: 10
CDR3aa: ASSPQGEGAF

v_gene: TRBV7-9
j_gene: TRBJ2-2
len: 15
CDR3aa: ASSNTGTSGNTGELF